A selection of T cell receptor beta chains follows, all from one sample in a study of Graves' ophthalmopathy and Graves' hyperthyroidism. TCRdb used MiXCR to reprocess the multiplex PCR reads, holding one entry per CDR3 protein. The sample lists 620,000 or so distinct CDR3 sequences, 20% to 25% occurring once. The specimen was peripheral blood. All receptors derive from a woman aged 18-29 years with stable Graves' hyperthyroidism. Some clones in this sample may be carry-over from other donors' samples. Each CDR3 is given with its conserved first and last residue. Each record gives: D gene, V gene, clone size, J gene, CDR3 DNA, CDR3 protein. A D gene is named only where the DNA matches it firmly. Expanded clones are given a class, and other clones once, few, many or no size at all.

d_gene: TRBD2; v_gene: TRBV6-2/TRBV6-3; abundance: .; j_gene: TRBJ2-5; CDR3nt: TGTGCCAGCAGTTACTCCCGACTAGCGGGAGTGGAGACCCAGTACTTC; CDR3aa: CASSYSRLAGVETQYF
d_gene: .; v_gene: TRBV20-1; abundance: many; j_gene: TRBJ1-6; CDR3nt: TGCAGTGCTCCGAGGGGCTATAATTCACCCCTCCACTTT; CDR3aa: CSAPRGYNSPLHF
d_gene: .; v_gene: TRBV12-3/TRBV12-4; abundance: many; j_gene: TRBJ1-2; CDR3nt: TGTGCCAGCAGTTTTGGGAGTGGGGGGGAGACCTATGGCTACACCTTC; CDR3aa: CASSFGSGGETYGYTF
d_gene: .; v_gene: TRBV6-5; abundance: many; j_gene: TRBJ1-1; CDR3nt: TGTGCCAGCAGTTACCCCGGGGTGGGAACTGAAGCTTTCTTT; CDR3aa: CASSYPGVGTEAFF
d_gene: .; v_gene: TRBV7-2; abundance: many; j_gene: TRBJ2-4; CDR3nt: TGTGCCAGCAGCTTAGCGACGCGGGCGGGAGCCAAAAACATTCAGTACTTC; CDR3aa: CASSLATRAGAKNIQYF
d_gene: TRBD2; v_gene: TRBV27; abundance: many; j_gene: TRBJ2-2; CDR3nt: TGTGCCAGCGGGGGACTAGCGGAGAACACCGGGGAGCTGTTTTTT; CDR3aa: CASGGLAENTGELFF
d_gene: TRBD1; v_gene: TRBV11-2; abundance: .; j_gene: TRBJ2-7; CDR3nt: TGTGCCAGCAGCAGGGACTCGGGACAGGGCCACGAGCAGTACTTC; CDR3aa: CASSRDSGQGHEQYF
d_gene: .; v_gene: TRBV7-2; abundance: .; j_gene: TRBJ2-7; CDR3nt: TGTGCCAGCAGCGGCATAGGCTACGAGCAGTACTTC; CDR3aa: CASSGIGYEQYF
d_gene: .; v_gene: TRBV12-3/TRBV12-4; abundance: few; j_gene: TRBJ2-3; CDR3nt: TGTGCCAGCACCTCATGGAGCGCAGATACGCAGTATTTT; CDR3aa: CASTSWSADTQYF
d_gene: TRBD2; v_gene: TRBV5-1; abundance: many; j_gene: TRBJ2-4; CDR3nt: TGCGCCAGCAGCTGGGGTTGGCTAGCGGGGGCCTACCTAGCCAAAAACATTCAGTACTTC; CDR3aa: CASSWGWLAGAYLAKNIQYF
d_gene: .; v_gene: TRBV20-1; abundance: many; j_gene: TRBJ1-2; CDR3nt: TGCAGTGCCTCCCTCGTCCTCGACAGGACCTATGGCTACACCTTC; CDR3aa: CSASLVLDRTYGYTF
d_gene: TRBD1; v_gene: TRBV6-1; abundance: .; j_gene: TRBJ2-7; CDR3nt: TGTGCCAGCAGTGAAGAGGGGGCCGTTTACGAGCAGTACTTC; CDR3aa: CASSEEGAVYEQYF
d_gene: .; v_gene: TRBV11-1; abundance: .; j_gene: TRBJ2-7; CDR3nt: TGTGCCAGCAGCTACCGGGTCACCTACGAGCAGTACTTC; CDR3aa: CASSYRVTYEQYF
d_gene: TRBD2; v_gene: TRBV4-1; abundance: many; j_gene: TRBJ2-5; CDR3nt: TGCGCCAGCAGCCAAGCATTGCCAGCGGGAGTTGAGACCCAGTACTTC; CDR3aa: CASSQALPAGVETQYF
d_gene: .; v_gene: TRBV6-2/TRBV6-3; abundance: few; j_gene: TRBJ2-7; CDR3nt: TGTGCCAGCAGTTACGCTGGGCTGGGGTACGAGCAGTACTTC; CDR3aa: CASSYAGLGYEQYF
d_gene: .; v_gene: TRBV12-3/TRBV12-4; abundance: many; j_gene: TRBJ1-3; CDR3nt: TGTGCCAGCAGTTTTAACAGGGTAGACACCATATATTTT; CDR3aa: CASSFNRVDTIYF
d_gene: TRBD2; v_gene: TRBV20-1; abundance: many; j_gene: TRBJ2-2; CDR3nt: TGCAGTGCTAGGCTCTCTAGCGGGAGGACCGGGGAGCTGTTTTTT; CDR3aa: CSARLSSGRTGELFF
d_gene: .; v_gene: TRBV7-3; abundance: many; j_gene: TRBJ1-1; CDR3nt: TGTGCCAGTGGCGAGACAGGGAACACTGAAGCTTTCTTT; CDR3aa: CASGETGNTEAFF
d_gene: .; v_gene: TRBV6-1; abundance: .; j_gene: TRBJ1-6; CDR3nt: TGTGCCAGCCTCCCTCCTGTTGGATCACCCCTCCACTTT; CDR3aa: CASLPPVGSPLHF
d_gene: TRBD1; v_gene: TRBV6-5; abundance: many; j_gene: TRBJ2-7; CDR3nt: TGTGCCAGCACCGAATCCGGGACAGCCTACGAGCAGTACTTC; CDR3aa: CASTESGTAYEQYF
d_gene: TRBD1; v_gene: TRBV7-2; abundance: many; j_gene: TRBJ2-7; CDR3nt: TGTGCCAGCAGCTTAAAGAGGTCGACAGGGGCCTACTCCTACGAGCAGTACTTC; CDR3aa: CASSLKRSTGAYSYEQYF
d_gene: TRBD1; v_gene: TRBV7-9; abundance: few; j_gene: TRBJ1-2; CDR3nt: TGTGCCAGCAGCTTATCGACAGGGGTGGGCTATGGCTACACCTTC; CDR3aa: CASSLSTGVGYGYTF
d_gene: .; v_gene: TRBV7-2; abundance: .; j_gene: TRBJ2-2; CDR3nt: TGTGCCAGCAGCGTCCTACAGGGAACCGGGGAGCTGTTTTTT; CDR3aa: CASSVLQGTGELFF
d_gene: .; v_gene: TRBV7-9; abundance: many; j_gene: TRBJ1-1; CDR3nt: TGTGCCAGCAGCCAACAAGGTAGGGGGATCACTGAAGCTTTCTTT; CDR3aa: CASSQQGRGITEAFF
d_gene: .; v_gene: TRBV7-2; abundance: .; j_gene: TRBJ2-3; CDR3nt: TGTGCCAGCAGCTTAGGGCGGAGAACCACAGATACGCAGTATTTT; CDR3aa: CASSLGRRTTDTQYF
d_gene: TRBD2; v_gene: TRBV5-5; abundance: .; j_gene: TRBJ2-7; CDR3nt: TGTGCCAGCAGCTTTTTCCCGGGGGGGGTTTACGAGCAGTACTTC; CDR3aa: CASSFFPGGVYEQYF
d_gene: TRBD1; v_gene: TRBV20-1; abundance: many; j_gene: TRBJ1-5; CDR3nt: TGCAGTGCTAGAGATAACCAGGGGGCTAGGGATCAGCCCCAGCATTTT; CDR3aa: CSARDNQGARDQPQHF
d_gene: .; v_gene: TRBV5-1; abundance: many; j_gene: TRBJ2-5; CDR3nt: TGCGCCAGCAGCTTGATCTCCGGTCAAGAGACCCAGTACTTC; CDR3aa: CASSLISGQETQYF